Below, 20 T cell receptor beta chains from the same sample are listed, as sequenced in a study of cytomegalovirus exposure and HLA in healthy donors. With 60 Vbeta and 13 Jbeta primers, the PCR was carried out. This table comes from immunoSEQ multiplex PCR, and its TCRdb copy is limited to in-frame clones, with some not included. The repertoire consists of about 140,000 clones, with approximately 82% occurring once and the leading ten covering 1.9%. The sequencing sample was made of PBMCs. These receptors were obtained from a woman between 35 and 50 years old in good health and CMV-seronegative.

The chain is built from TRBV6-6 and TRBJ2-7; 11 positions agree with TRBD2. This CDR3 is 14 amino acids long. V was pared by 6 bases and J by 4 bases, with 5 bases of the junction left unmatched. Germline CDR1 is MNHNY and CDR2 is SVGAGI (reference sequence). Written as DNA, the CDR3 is TGTGCCAGCAGCGCAAGACTAGCGGGATACGAGCAGTACTTC. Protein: CASSARLAGYEQYF.

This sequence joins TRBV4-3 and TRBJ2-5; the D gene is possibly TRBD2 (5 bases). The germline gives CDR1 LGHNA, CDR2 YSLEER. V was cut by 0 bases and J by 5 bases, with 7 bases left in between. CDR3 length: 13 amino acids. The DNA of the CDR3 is TGCGCCAGCAGCCAAGAGAGAGGGGAGACCCAGTACTTC. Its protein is CASSQERGETQYF.

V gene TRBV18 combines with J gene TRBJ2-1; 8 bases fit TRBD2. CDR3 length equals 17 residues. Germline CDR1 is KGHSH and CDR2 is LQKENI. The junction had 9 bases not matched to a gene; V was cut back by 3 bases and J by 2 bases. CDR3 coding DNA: TGTGCCAGCTCACCCACCAGCGGGAGCCCCCCCTACAATGAGCAGTTCTTC. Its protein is CASSPTSGSPPYNEQFF.

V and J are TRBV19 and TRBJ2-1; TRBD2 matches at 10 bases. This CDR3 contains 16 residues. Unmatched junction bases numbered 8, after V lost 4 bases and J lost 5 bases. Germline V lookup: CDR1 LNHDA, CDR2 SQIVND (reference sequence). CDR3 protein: CASSTSGRGRDNEQFF. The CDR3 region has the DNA TGTGCCAGTAGTACTAGCGGGAGAGGGAGGGACAATGAGCAGTTCTTC.

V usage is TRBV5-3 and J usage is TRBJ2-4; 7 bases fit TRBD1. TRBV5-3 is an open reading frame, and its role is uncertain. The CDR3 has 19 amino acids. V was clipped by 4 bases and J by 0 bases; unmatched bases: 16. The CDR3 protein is CARSGAKTGSDLAKNIQYF. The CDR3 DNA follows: TGTGCCAGAAGCGGAGCTAAGACAGGGTCCGATCTAGCCAAAAACATTCAGTACTTC.

CDR3 in DNA: TGCGCCAGCAGCCAAGATCTAAGGCAGGGTGCCTCTGGGGCCAACGTCCTGACTTTC. It yields the protein CASSQDLRQGASGANVLTF. This chain joins TRBV4-3 and TRBJ2-6; maybe TRBD1 (5 bases). CDR1 and CDR2 from the germline V gene are LGHNA and YSLEER. The CDR3 covers 19 residues. V lost 0 bases to trimming and J lost 0 bases, with 15 bases between them.

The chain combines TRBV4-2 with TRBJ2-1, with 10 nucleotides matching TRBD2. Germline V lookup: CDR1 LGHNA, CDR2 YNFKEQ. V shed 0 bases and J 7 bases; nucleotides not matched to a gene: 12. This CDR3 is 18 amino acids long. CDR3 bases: TGTGCCAGCAGCCAAGATTACACAGCGGGAGGGCCTGAGAATGAGCAGTTCTTC. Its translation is CASSQDYTAGGPENEQFF.

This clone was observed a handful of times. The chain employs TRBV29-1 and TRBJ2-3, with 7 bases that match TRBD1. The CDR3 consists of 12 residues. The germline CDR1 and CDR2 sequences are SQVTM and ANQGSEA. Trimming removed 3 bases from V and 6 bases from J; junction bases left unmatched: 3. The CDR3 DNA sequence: TGCAGCGTTGATGAGGGGGCGGATACGCAGTATTTT. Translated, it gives CSVDEGADTQYF.

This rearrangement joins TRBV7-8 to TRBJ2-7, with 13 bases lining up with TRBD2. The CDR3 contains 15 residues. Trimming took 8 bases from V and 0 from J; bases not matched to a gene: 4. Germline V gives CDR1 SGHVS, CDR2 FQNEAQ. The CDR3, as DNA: TGTGCCAGCTTACGACTAGCGGGGGGCTCCTACGAGCAGTACTTC. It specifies CASLRLAGGSYEQYF. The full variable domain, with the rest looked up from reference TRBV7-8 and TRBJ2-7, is GAGVSQSPRYKVAKRGQDVALRCDPISGHVSLFWYQQALGQGPEFLTYFQNEAQLDKSGLPSDRFFAERPEGSVSTLKIQRTQQEDSAVYLCASLRLAGGSYEQYFGPGTRLTVT.

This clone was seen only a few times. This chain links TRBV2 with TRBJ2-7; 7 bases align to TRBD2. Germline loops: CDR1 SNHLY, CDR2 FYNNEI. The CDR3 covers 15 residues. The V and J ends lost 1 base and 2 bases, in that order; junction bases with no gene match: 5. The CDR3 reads CASSEGAGSAYEQYF. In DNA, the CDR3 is TGTGCCAGCAGTGAAGGAGCGGGATCTGCCTACGAGCAGTACTTC. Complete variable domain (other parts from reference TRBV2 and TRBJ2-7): EPEVTQTPSHQVTQMGQEVILRCVPISNHLYFYWYRQILGQKVEFLVSFYNNEISEKSEIFDDQFSVERPDGSNFTLKIRSTKLEDSAMYFCASSEGAGSAYEQYFGPGTRLTVT.

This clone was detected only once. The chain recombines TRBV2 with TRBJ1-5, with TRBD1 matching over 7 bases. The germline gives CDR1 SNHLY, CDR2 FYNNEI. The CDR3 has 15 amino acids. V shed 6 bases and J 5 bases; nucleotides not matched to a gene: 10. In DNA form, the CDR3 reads TGTGCCAGCAGCTCAGACAGGGTGAATCATCAGCCCCAGCATTTT. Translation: CASSSDRVNHQPQHF.

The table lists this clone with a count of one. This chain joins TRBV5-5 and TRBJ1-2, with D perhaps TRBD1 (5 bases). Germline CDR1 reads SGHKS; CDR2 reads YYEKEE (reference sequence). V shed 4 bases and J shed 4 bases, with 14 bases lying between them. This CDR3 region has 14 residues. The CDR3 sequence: CASSVTVTPYGYTF. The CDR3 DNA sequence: TGTGCCAGCAGCGTGACAGTTACTCCCTATGGCTACACCTTC.

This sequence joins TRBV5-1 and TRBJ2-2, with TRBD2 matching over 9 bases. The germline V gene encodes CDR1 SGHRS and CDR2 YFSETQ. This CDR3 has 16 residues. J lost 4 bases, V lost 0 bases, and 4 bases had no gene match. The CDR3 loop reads CASSLVAGASTGELFF. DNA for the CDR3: TGCGCCAGCAGCTTGGTAGCGGGAGCGAGCACCGGGGAGCTGTTTTTT. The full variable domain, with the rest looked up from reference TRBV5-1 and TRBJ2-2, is KAGVTQTPRYLIKTRGQQVTLSCSPISGHRSVSWYQQTPGQGLQFLFEYFSETQRNKGNFPGRFSGRQFSNSRSEMNVSTLELGDSALYLCASSLVAGASTGELFFGEGSRLTVL.

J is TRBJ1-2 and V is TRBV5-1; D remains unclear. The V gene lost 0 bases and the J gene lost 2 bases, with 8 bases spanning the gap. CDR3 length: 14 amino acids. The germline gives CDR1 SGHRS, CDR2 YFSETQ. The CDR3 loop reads CASSLDPLNYGYTF. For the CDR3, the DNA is TGCGCCAGCAGCTTGGATCCGTTAAACTATGGCTACACCTTC.

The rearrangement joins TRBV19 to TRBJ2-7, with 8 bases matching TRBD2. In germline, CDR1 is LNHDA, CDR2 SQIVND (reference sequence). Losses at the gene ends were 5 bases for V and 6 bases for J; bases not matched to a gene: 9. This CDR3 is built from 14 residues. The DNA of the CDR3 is TGTGCCAGTAGTGCGACGGGACTAGTATCCGAGCAGTACTTC. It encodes CASSATGLVSEQYF. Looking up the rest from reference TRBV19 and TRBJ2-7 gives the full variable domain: DGGITQSPKYLFRKEGQNVTLSCEQNLNHDAMYWYRQDPGQGLRLIYYSQIVNDFQKGDIAEGYSVSREKKESFPLTVTSAQKNPTAFYLCASSATGLVSEQYFGPGTRLTVT.

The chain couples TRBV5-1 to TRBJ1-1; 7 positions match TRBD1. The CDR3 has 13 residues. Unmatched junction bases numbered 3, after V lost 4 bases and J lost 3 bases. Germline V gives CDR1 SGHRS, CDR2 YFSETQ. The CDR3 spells CASSMTGYTEAFF. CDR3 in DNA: TGCGCCAGCAGCATGACAGGGTACACTGAAGCTTTCTTT.

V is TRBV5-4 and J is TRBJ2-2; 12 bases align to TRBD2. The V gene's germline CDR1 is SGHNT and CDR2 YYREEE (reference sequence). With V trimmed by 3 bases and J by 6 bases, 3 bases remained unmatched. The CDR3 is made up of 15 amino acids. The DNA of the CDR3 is TGTGCCAGCAGCTCCGGGACTAGCGGGTCCGGGGAGCTGTTTTTT. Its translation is CASSSGTSGSGELFF.

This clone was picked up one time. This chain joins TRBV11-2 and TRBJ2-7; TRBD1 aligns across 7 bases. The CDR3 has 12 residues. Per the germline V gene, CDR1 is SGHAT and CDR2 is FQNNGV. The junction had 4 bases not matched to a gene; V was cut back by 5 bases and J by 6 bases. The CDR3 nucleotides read TGTGCCAGCAGCCTGCGGACAGGCGAGCAGTACTTC. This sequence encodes CASSLRTGEQYF.

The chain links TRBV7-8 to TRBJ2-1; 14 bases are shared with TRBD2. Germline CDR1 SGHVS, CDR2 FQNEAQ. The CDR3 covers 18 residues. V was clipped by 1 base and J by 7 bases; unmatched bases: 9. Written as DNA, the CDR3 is TGTGCCAGCAGCTTAGTTTTCGTGACTAGCGGGAGGGTGAATGAGCAGTTCTTC. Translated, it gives CASSLVFVTSGRVNEQFF.

The CDR3 reads CASSSPGQGFGEQYF. In DNA, the CDR3 is TGTGCCAGCAGTTCACCGGGACAGGGGTTTGGGGAGCAGTACTTC. The rearrangement links TRBV5-8 to TRBJ2-7; 10 positions match TRBD1. The V segment lost 5 bases and the J segment 7 bases; nucleotides outside the gene matches: 12. Germline lookup yields CDR1 SGHTS and CDR2 YDEGEE. This CDR3 is built from 15 residues.